The source of this T cell receptor beta chain is a study of T cell responses to AZD1222 COVID-19 vaccine. Study-level points and caveats: Only five or six AZD1222 recipients tested seropositive at baseline. There were repertoire samples only from the period after the peak T cell response.

Profiling relied on immunoSEQ multiplex PCR, and the TCRdb table lists in-frame clones only, not all of them. The sample lists tens of thousands of clones; more than 80% were seen once. This clone was counted only a few times. Antigen unknown. CDR3 length: 13 amino acids. Germline V gene data show CDR1 as MNHEY and CDR2 as SVGEGT. Trimming took off 3 bases at V and 1 base at J, with 6 bases between the two ends. The clonotype was recovered from an adult in good health. The chain has TRBV6-2 or TRBV6-3 and TRBJ1-1, with D unresolved. The sequences come from peripheral blood, collected on day 0 of MenACWY control vaccination. The CDR3 protein is CASSYRSNTEAFF. CDR3 nucleotide sequence: TGTGCCAGCAGTTATAGGTCGAACACTGAAGCTTTCTTT.